The 10 T cell receptor beta chains reported below all come from one sample, sequenced in a study of T cell changes during pregnancy in multiple sclerosis. Some clones are missing from TCRdb's copy, which holds only in-frame ones; the method was immunoSEQ multiplex PCR. This table has over 45,000 clones, 92% appearing once. The sample in question was peripheral blood, obtained in the third trimester of pregnancy. Every receptor here comes from a female donor in good health, enrolled as a control in a pregnancy study.

The V and J genes are TRBV4-3 and TRBJ2-7; TRBD2 aligns across 8 bases. V dropped 0 bases and J dropped 3; count of bases not matched to a gene: 13. Germline assignment: CDR1 LGHNA and CDR2 YSLEER. The CDR3 extends over 18 amino acids. CDR3 sequence reads: CASSQDWGSGSLIYEQYF. Here the CDR3 DNA reads TGCGCCAGCAGCCAAGATTGGGGGAGCGGGAGTCTCATCTACGAGCAGTACTTC.

V gene TRBV10-3 combines with J gene TRBJ1-2; TRBD1 aligns across 9 bases. This CDR3 contains 16 residues. The V and J ends lost 5 bases and 2 bases, in that order; junction bases with no gene match: 9. Germline loops: CDR1 ENHRY, CDR2 SYGVKD. In nucleotides, the CDR3 is TGTGCCATCAGTTACGCCGGGACAGGGTACAACTATGGCTACACCTTC. Translation gives CAISYAGTGYNYGYTF.

This clone appeared a single time. The rearrangement joins TRBV6-5 to TRBJ2-3; 7 nucleotides line up with TRBD2. The V gene's germline CDR1 is MNHEY and CDR2 SVGAGI. The ends lost 5 bases at V and 6 bases at J; junction bases unmatched: 5. This CDR3 contains 13 residues. The CDR3 DNA reads as TGTGCCAGCAGTGAGAGGGAGGGGGATACGCAGTATTTT. Its protein product is CASSEREGDTQYF.

The rearrangement joins TRBV18 to TRBJ1-3; 9 nucleotides match TRBD1. Germline CDR1 and CDR2: KGHSH and LQKENI. CDR3 length: 16 residues. V shed 1 base and J 2 bases; nucleotides not matched to a gene: 3. As DNA, the CDR3 is TGTGCCAGCTCACCACGGGGACAGGGAACTGGAAACACCATATATTTT. Translated: CASSPRGQGTGNTIYF.

This chain uses TRBV7-8 with TRBJ1-4; no clear D gene. The V end lost 2 bases, the J end lost 5 bases, and 12 bases lay between the germline ends. Germline V gene data show CDR1 as SGHVS and CDR2 as FQNEAQ. The length of the CDR3 is 15 residues. The CDR3 DNA reads TGTGCCAGCAGCTTAAATGTGGACTTAAATGAAAAACTGTTTTTT. It translates to CASSLNVDLNEKLFF.

The chain's CDR3 is CASSYAGNIGYGYTF. The CDR3, as DNA: TGTGCCAGCAGTTACGCGGGGAATATTGGCTATGGCTACACCTTC. The rearrangement joins TRBV6-5 to TRBJ1-2, with D hard to call. Germline-derived CDR1 and CDR2 are MNHEY and SVGAGI. Trimming removed 2 bases from V and 4 bases from J, with 14 bases in between. This CDR3 comprises 15 residues.

The rearrangement links TRBV6-1 to TRBJ1-3; 7 bases line up with TRBD1. CDR3 size: 14 residues. Germline CDR1 reads MNHNS; CDR2 reads SASEGT. With 5 bases clipped from V and 4 bases from J, the junction kept 5 bases outside the gene matches. In DNA form, the CDR3 reads TGTGCCAGCAGTTGGAGGACAGGAGGAAACACCATATATTTT. It encodes CASSWRTGGNTIYF.

The chain carries TRBV5-8 and TRBJ1-5; a possible D gene is TRBD1 (5 bases). This CDR3 is 14 amino acids long. Looked up from germline, CDR1 is SGHTS and CDR2 is YDEGEE. V was cut by 2 bases and J by 4 bases, with 10 bases left in between. CDR3: CASSFDSHNQPQHF. The CDR3 DNA reads as TGTGCCAGCAGCTTTGACAGCCATAATCAGCCCCAGCATTTT.

This chain joins TRBV6-6 and TRBJ2-7, with TRBD1 matching over 9 bases. CDR1 is MNHNY and CDR2 is SVGAGI in the germline V gene (reference sequence). CDR3 length equals 16 residues. V dropped 4 bases and J dropped 2; count of bases not matched to a gene: 9. CDR3: CASSLPGTGSPYEQYF. The CDR3 DNA reads TGTGCCAGCAGTTTACCCGGGACAGGGAGTCCCTACGAGCAGTACTTC.

This sequence joins TRBV28 and TRBJ2-7; 7 bases map to TRBD1. Looked up from germline, CDR1 is MDHEN and CDR2 is SYDVKM. V lost 10 bases and J lost 2; bases outside the gene matches: 5. The CDR3 loop spans 12 amino acids. The CDR3 DNA reads as TGTGCCACCCGGGACAGTCCCTACGAGCAGTACTTC. As protein: CATRDSPYEQYF.